These 28 T cell receptor beta chains originate from one sample sequenced in a study of shared clonotypes between healthy human individuals. The repertoire was sequenced with immunoSEQ multiplex PCR; TCRdb's copy has only in-frame clones and lacks some. The data show roughly 330,000 clones, under 80% seen once. Input material: memory CD4+ T cells sorted from blood. Subset defined: CD45RA-negative fraction. The receptors come from a man under 40 in good health.

This chain joins TRBV5-1 and TRBJ2-2; 7 bases match TRBD2. V trimming: 10 bases; J trimming: 5 bases; junction bases outside the gene matches: 14. Germline assignment: CDR1 SGHRS and CDR2 YFSETQ. The CDR3 sequence is 15 residues long. CDR3: CASQPGLVGTGELFF. The CDR3 region has the DNA TGCGCCTCACAACCCGGACTAGTGGGTACCGGGGAGCTGTTTTTT.

The sample holds a few counts of this clone. The genes are TRBV27 and TRBJ2-4; possibly TRBD1 for D (5 bases). V lost 2 bases to trimming and J lost 6 bases, with 11 bases between them. The germline CDR1 and CDR2 sequences are MNHEY and SMNVEV (reference sequence). The CDR3 loop spans 14 amino acids. CDR3 coding DNA: TGTGCCAGCAGTTTAGTGGGGCAGGGAAACATTCAGTACTTC. Encoded protein: CASSLVGQGNIQYF.

Written as DNA, the CDR3 is TGCGCCAGCAGTGAGGGAGTGGATACGCAGTATTTT. The encoded protein is CASSEGVDTQYF. This chain uses TRBV10-2 with TRBJ2-3; unclear D gene. Germline V gene lookup returns CDR1 WSHSY and CDR2 SAAADI. Trimming shortened V by 2 bases and J by 6 bases, and 6 bases separated the two germline ends. The CDR3 contains 12 residues.

This clone has just a few counts. The chain uses TRBV2 and TRBJ1-2; 8 nucleotides match TRBD1. The CDR3 spans 15 residues. With V trimmed by 7 bases and J by 3 bases, 10 bases remained unmatched. CDR1 SNHLY and CDR2 FYNNEI come from the germline V gene. The CDR3 protein is CASNVSPGGYYGYTF. CDR3 bases: TGTGCCAGCAATGTTTCTCCAGGGGGCTACTATGGCTACACCTTC. The entire variable domain, with the rest obtained from reference TRBV2 and TRBJ1-2, is as follows: EPEVTQTPSHQVTQMGQEVILRCVPISNHLYFYWYRQILGQKVEFLVSFYNNEISEKSEIFDDQFSVERPDGSNFTLKIRSTKLEDSAMYFCASNVSPGGYYGYTFGSGTRLTVV.

The chain combines TRBV10-1 with TRBJ2-1; D is ambiguous. Looked up from germline, CDR1 is WNHNN and CDR2 is SYGVQD (reference sequence). Trimming shortened V by 3 bases and J by 9 bases, and 6 bases separated the two germline ends. This CDR3 is built from 11 residues. The CDR3 DNA is TGCGCCAGCAGTGATATTGGTGAGCAGTTCTTC. Translation: CASSDIGEQFF.

V and J are TRBV11-2 and TRBJ2-6; D not certain. The CDR3 length is 16 residues. The germline V gene encodes CDR1 SGHAT and CDR2 FQNNGV. Trimming pared 1 base from V and 0 bases from J, leaving 7 bases between. The CDR3 DNA sequence: TGTGCCAGCAGCTTAGGTCAGCACTCTGGGGCCAACGTCCTGACTTTC. Translation gives CASSLGQHSGANVLTF.

The chain recombines TRBV18 with TRBJ2-5; tentative D call: TRBD2 (6 bases). The CDR3 runs to 14 residues. CDR1 KGHSH and CDR2 LQKENI come from the germline V gene. Trimming pared 3 bases from V and 3 bases from J, leaving 11 bases between. CDR3 residues: CASSPTPGEETQYF. The CDR3 nucleotides are TGTGCCAGCTCACCGACTCCGGGGGAAGAGACCCAGTACTTC.

The chain recombines TRBV6-5 with TRBJ2-7; 9 nucleotides match TRBD1. Germline CDR1 and CDR2: MNHEY and SVGAGI. The CDR3 length is 15 residues. V was clipped by 7 bases and J by 6 bases; unmatched bases: 13. The CDR3 coding sequence is TGTGCCAGCATCCCTGCGGGACAGGGTAGAGGCGAGCAGTACTTC. Its protein product is CASIPAGQGRGEQYF.

The rearrangement links TRBV7-9 to TRBJ2-3; TRBD2 agrees at 15 bases. This CDR3 has 19 residues. Germline CDR1 and CDR2: SEHNR and FQNEAQ (reference sequence). The ends lost 3 bases at V and 1 base at J; junction bases unmatched: 8. The CDR3, as DNA: TGTGCCAGCAGCTTCTCAGGACTAGCGGGAGGGCCACGCACAGATACGCAGTATTTT. It translates to CASSFSGLAGGPRTDTQYF. Filled out from reference TRBV7-9 and TRBJ2-3, the complete variable domain reads DTGVSQNPRHKITKRGQNVTFRCDPISEHNRLYWYRQTLGQGPEFLTYFQNEAQLEKSRLLSDRFSAERPKGSFSTLEIQRTEQGDSAMYLCASSFSGLAGGPRTDTQYFGPGTRLTVL.

The gene calls are TRBV29-1 and TRBJ2-2, with 15 bases lining up with TRBD2. The J segment lost 6 bases and the V segment lost 7 bases, leaving 6 bases of the junction unmatched. CDR3 length equals 15 residues. Germline V gene lookup returns CDR1 SQVTM and CDR2 ANQGSEA. Here the CDR3 DNA reads TGCAGCGCCGCGGGACTAGCGGGAGGCCCCGGGGAGCTGTTTTTT. This sequence encodes CSAAGLAGGPGELFF.

The chain has TRBV7-2 and TRBJ1-1; D may be TRBD1 (5 bases). The germline CDR1 and CDR2 sequences are SGHTA and FQGNSA. The CDR3 is 14 residues long. Trimming took 1 base from V and 8 from J, leaving 14 bases between them. CDR3 loop: CASSLGQRQGEAFF. Here the CDR3 DNA reads TGTGCCAGCAGCTTAGGGCAACGGCAGGGCGAAGCTTTCTTT. The variable domain in full, with the rest retrieved from reference TRBV7-2 and TRBJ1-1, is GAGVSQSPSNKVTEKGKDVELRCDPISGHTALYWYRQSLGQGLEFLIYFQGNSAPDKSGLPSDRFSAERTGGSVSTLTIQRTQQEDSAVYLCASSLGQRQGEAFFGQGTRLTVV.

The chain uses TRBV9 and TRBJ2-5; 8 bases agree with TRBD2. V was clipped by 4 bases and J by 4 bases; unmatched bases: 12. CDR3 length: 16 amino acids. Germline lookup yields CDR1 SGDLS and CDR2 YYNGEE. The CDR3 DNA is TGTGCCAGCAGCCCACGTCAAAAAGCGGGAGTAGAGACCCAGTACTTC. This sequence encodes CASSPRQKAGVETQYF.

This clone was observed a few times. V gene TRBV5-1 combines with J gene TRBJ2-4; 8 bases map to TRBD1. CDR3 length: 14 amino acids. Looked up from germline, CDR1 is SGHRS and CDR2 is YFSETQ. After removal of 0 bases from V and 6 bases from J, the junction contained 2 bases not matched to a gene. Here the CDR3 DNA reads TGCGCCAGCAGCTTGGTCGGGACAGGAAACATTCAGTACTTC. Residues: CASSLVGTGNIQYF.

The chain links TRBV29-1 to TRBJ2-1; TRBD2 might be the D (6 bases). CDR1 SQVTM and CDR2 ANQGSEA come from the germline V gene. There are 14 residues in the CDR3. Trimming removed 4 bases from V and 4 bases from J, with 14 bases in between. The CDR3 coding sequence is TGCAGCGTTGTATCGCGGGGAGGTTACAATGAGCAGTTCTTC. Translating gives CSVVSRGGYNEQFF.

The rearrangement uses TRBV18 and TRBJ1-3, with TRBD1 as a possible D gene (5 bases). Germline V CDR1 and CDR2: KGHSH, LQKENI. This CDR3 is 15 amino acids long. Trimming stripped 2 bases from V and 0 bases from J, with 8 bases between. CDR3 nucleotide sequence: TGTGCCAGCTCACCATCGGACAACTCTGGAAACACCATATATTTT. Its translation is CASSPSDNSGNTIYF.

The chain uses TRBV6-5 and TRBJ2-5, with D perhaps matching TRBD1 or TRBD2 (5 bases each). CDR1 is MNHEY, CDR2 SVGAGI, per germline. Trimming stripped 4 bases from V and 2 bases from J, with 14 bases between. The CDR3 covers 15 residues. CDR3: CASSSLRDGQETQYF. The CDR3 DNA follows: TGTGCCAGCAGTTCCCTCCGGGACGGTCAAGAGACCCAGTACTTC.

The rearrangement joins TRBV5-1 to TRBJ2-1; TRBD2 matches at 10 bases. This CDR3 is built from 16 residues. The V and J ends lost 0 bases and 8 bases, in that order; junction bases with no gene match: 8. Germline values: CDR1 SGHRS, CDR2 YFSETQ. CDR3 sequence: CASSLDVASGSYEQFF. CDR3 DNA: TGCGCCAGCAGCTTGGACGTCGCTAGCGGGAGCTATGAGCAGTTCTTC.

This clone was found many times. This chain connects TRBV7-2 to TRBJ1-2; unclear D gene. This CDR3 contains 16 residues. V was pared by 5 bases and J by 0 bases, with 16 bases between. CDR1 is SGHTA, CDR2 FQGNSA, per germline. CDR3 nucleotide sequence: TGTGCCAGCAGCCGTACGGCCGACGGGACTAACTATGGCTACACCTTC. Translated, it gives CASSRTADGTNYGYTF.

This clone was detected only once. V and J are TRBV5-8 and TRBJ1-1; 9 nucleotides line up with TRBD1. CDR3 length: 17 amino acids. V lost 4 bases and J lost 1; bases outside the gene matches: 11. The germline V gene encodes CDR1 SGHTS and CDR2 YDEGEE. CDR3 region: CASSPGTGRAGNTEAFF. For the CDR3, the DNA is TGTGCCAGCAGCCCCGGGACAGGGCGCGCGGGGAACACTGAAGCTTTCTTT.

CDR3 in DNA: TGTGCCAGCAGCTTTCGGGAGGGCCGGAATGAGCAGTTCTTC. Protein product: CASSFREGRNEQFF. The chain carries TRBV11-2 and TRBJ2-1, with 8 bases that match TRBD2. This CDR3 contains 14 residues. Trimming at V came to 3 bases and at J to 7 bases, leaving 5 bases not matched to a gene. Germline values: CDR1 SGHAT, CDR2 FQNNGV.

The V call is TRBV11-1, the J call TRBJ1-1; D uncertain. CDR3 length equals 14 residues. The germline V gene has CDR1 SGHAT and CDR2 FQDESV (reference sequence). The V end was cut by 1 base, the J end by 0 bases, with 6 bases between. CDR3 nucleotides: TGTGCCAGCAGCTTAGGGACTATGAACACTGAAGCTTTCTTT. The encoded protein is CASSLGTMNTEAFF.

The CDR3 loop reads CASSEALSYEQYF. DNA of the CDR3: TGTGCCAGCAGTGAAGCGCTAAGCTACGAGCAGTACTTC. The chain links TRBV2 to TRBJ2-7; no definite D call. V lost 0 bases and J lost 3, with 6 bases in between. This CDR3 has 13 residues. Germline assignment: CDR1 SNHLY and CDR2 FYNNEI. The full variable domain, its missing parts supplied by reference TRBV2 and TRBJ2-7, is EPEVTQTPSHQVTQMGQEVILRCVPISNHLYFYWYRQILGQKVEFLVSFYNNEISEKSEIFDDQFSVERPDGSNFTLKIRSTKLEDSAMYFCASSEALSYEQYFGPGTRLTVT.

This clone was detected only a few times. This CDR3 reads CATSRGGQNQPQHF. CDR3 sequence (DNA): TGTGCCACCAGCAGGGGCGGACAGAATCAGCCCCAGCATTTT. V and J are TRBV15 and TRBJ1-5; maybe TRBD1 (6 bases). With 3 bases removed from V and 4 bases from J, the gap between germline ends came to 10 bases. Germline V lookup: CDR1 LNHNV, CDR2 YYDKDF (reference sequence). This CDR3 has 14 residues. Using reference TRBV15 and TRBJ1-5 for the parts outside the CDR3, the full variable domain is DAMVIQNPRYQVTQFGKPVTLSCSQTLNHNVMYWYQQKSSQAPKLLFHYYDKDFNNEADTPDNFQSRRPNTSFCFLDIRSPGLGDTAMYLCATSRGGQNQPQHFGDGTRLSIL.

This clone appeared many times. The chain uses TRBV6-1 and TRBJ2-7, with 11 bases identical to TRBD2. CDR1 MNHNS and CDR2 SASEGT come from the germline V gene. This CDR3 has 15 residues. The V gene end was trimmed by 5 bases and the J gene end by 2 bases; junction bases not matched to a gene: 5. The CDR3 reads CASSPLTSGAYEQYF. CDR3 DNA sequence: TGTGCCAGCAGTCCATTGACTAGCGGGGCCTACGAGCAGTACTTC.

The chain couples TRBV5-6 to TRBJ2-1; 13 bases match TRBD2. CDR1 is SGHDT, CDR2 YYEEEE, per germline. With V trimmed by 3 bases and J by 6 bases, 6 bases remained unmatched. CDR3 length: 16 amino acids. CDR3 sequence: CASSSYGLAGANEQFF. CDR3 nucleotides: TGTGCCAGCAGCTCCTATGGACTAGCGGGGGCCAATGAGCAGTTCTTC.

The J gene is TRBJ2-2, the V gene TRBV10-3; 7 bases are shared with TRBD1. Germline assignment: CDR1 ENHRY and CDR2 SYGVKD. V was clipped by 7 bases and J by 3 bases; unmatched bases: 8. The CDR3 contains 15 residues. For the CDR3, the DNA is TGTGCCATCAACCGTCAAACAGGGGACACCGGGGAGCTGTTTTTT. It translates to CAINRQTGDTGELFF.

The chain joins TRBV19 to TRBJ2-7, with D unclear. Germline CDR1 is LNHDA and CDR2 is SQIVND (reference sequence). Trimming cost V 3 bases and J 8 bases, with 23 bases left between them. This CDR3 is 16 amino acids long. CDR3 protein: CASSMPLGSNLRQQYF. CDR3 DNA: TGTGCCAGTAGTATGCCGCTAGGAAGCAATCTACGTCAGCAGTACTTC.

This clone appeared once. The chain recombines TRBV5-1 with TRBJ2-1; D might be TRBD1 (6 bases). The CDR3 is 15 amino acids. Per the germline V gene, CDR1 is SGHRS and CDR2 is YFSETQ. V was cut by 1 base and J by 3 bases, with 11 bases left in between. The CDR3 coding sequence is TGCGCCAGCAGCTTGCAGGGGCTCAGCTACAATGAGCAGTTCTTC. Translating gives CASSLQGLSYNEQFF.